The rows below give T cell receptor beta chains drawn from one sample of a study of blood T cell repertoires in COVID-19. Data came from immunoSEQ multiplex PCR; TCRdb stores just in-frame clones and leaves some out. The table records around 150,000 clones, under 90% of them present only once. What was sequenced was PBMCs or T cells enriched from blood (not recorded which). The receptors come from a man in his fifties who had recovered from COVID-19. CDR3s leave out the opening cysteine and the closing phenylalanine or tryptophan.

>TRBV30|TRBJ1-6
AWTQDRSSSYNSPLH
>TRBV5-4|TRBJ2-1
ASSVRDRVHNEQF
>TRBV18|TRBJ1-3
ASSTGRSGNTIY
>TRBV12-5|TRBJ2-5
ASGLGTSSSQTQY
>TRBV7-2|TRBJ1-6
ASSFAGENSPLH
>TRBV23-1|TRBJ1-4
ASSHREGATNEKLF
>TRBV30|TRBJ2-7
AWRGGGVSYEQY
>TRBV6-5|TRBJ1-2
ASSYRQEYGYT
>TRBV6-5|TRBJ1-2
ASSYTGQGAGYT
>TRBV11-2|TRBJ2-1
ASSLAGGNNEQF
>TRBV7-3|TRBJ2-3
ASSRGLAGVADTQY
>TRBV3-1/TRBV3-2|TRBJ2-4
ASSQDMTEAKNIQY
>TRBV30|TRBJ1-2
AWITGTGVPYGYT
>TRBV6-1|TRBJ2-1
ASREGQRPRNEQF
>TRBV9|TRBJ2-3
ASSVASGSTDTQY
>TRBV27|TRBJ1-5
ASSLRVGNQPQH
>TRBV14|TRBJ1-1
ASSPYRQTEAF
>TRBV5-4|TRBJ2-7
ASSPETALSYEQY
>TRBV11-2|TRBJ2-3
ASSFLYFTDTQY
>TRBV3-1/TRBV3-2|TRBJ1-4
ASSHYSGTGVEKLF
>TRBV2|TRBJ1-5
ASSSTDNSNQPQH
>TRBV6-5|TRBJ2-5
ASRTSGGLETQY
>TRBV6-2/TRBV6-3|TRBJ1-5
ASSLQEFQPQH
>TRBV7-8|TRBJ2-1
ASSLTGLAGGSEQF
>TRBV19|TRBJ1-2
ATTGVNGYT
>TRBV6-5|TRBJ1-1
ASSLRAPGGTEAF
>TRBV7-9|TRBJ2-2
AIRQKYGSRTGELF
>TRBV5-5|TRBJ1-1
ASSGQGYTEAF
>TRBV10-3|TRBJ1-1
AISGGQGANTEAF
>TRBV19|TRBJ2-3
ASSIGQGFSTDTQY
>TRBV11-2|TRBJ2-1
ASSLGGTGVYEQF
>TRBV11-2|TRBJ1-2
ASSLDWTGNYGYT
>TRBV6-4|TRBJ2-3
ASSETSGVTDTQY
>TRBV7-9|TRBJ2-3
ASSTPRSGTSTDTQY
>TRBV2|TRBJ1-3
ASSSRTGAPGNTIY
>TRBV2|TRBJ2-5
ASNPTSVGQETQY